The 26 T cell receptor beta chains below all came from one sample that was sequenced in a study of blood T cell repertoires in COVID-19. Here immunoSEQ multiplex PCR was the method, and the copy in TCRdb shows in-frame clones only, minus some. The sample consists of 180,000 or so clones, over 80% of them appearing once. Sequencing used PBMCs or T cells enriched from blood (not recorded which). The receptors shown here come from a woman aged 55-70 years who had recovered from COVID-19.

CDR3 loop: CASSLVVGGNSPLHF. The CDR3 nucleotides are TGTGCCAGCAGTTTGGTCGTAGGGGGCAATTCACCCCTCCACTTT. This chain links TRBV27 with TRBJ1-6; 7 bases fit TRBD1. Germline V gene lookup returns CDR1 MNHEY and CDR2 SMNVEV (reference sequence). V lost 3 bases and J lost 7; bases outside the gene matches: 6. The CDR3 contains 15 residues.

The V and J genes are TRBV4-1 and TRBJ2-3, with TRBD1 identical over 7 bases. This CDR3 is 15 amino acids long. With 3 bases clipped from V and 3 bases from J, the junction kept 6 bases outside the gene matches. CDR1 and CDR2 from the germline V gene are MGHRA and YSYEKL. CDR3 coding DNA: TGCGCCAGCAGCCACTCGGGACAGCAGACAGATACGCAGTATTTT. Its translation is CASSHSGQQTDTQYF.

The chain couples TRBV29-1 to TRBJ2-2; a possible D gene is TRBD1 (5 bases). Deletions cut 7 bases from V and 5 bases from J, with 8 bases between. This CDR3 comprises 11 residues. Germline V CDR1 and CDR2: SQVTM, ANQGSEA. CDR3 sequence (DNA): TGCAGCGGGGGCTCAACCGGGGAGCTGTTTTTT. This encodes CSGGSTGELFF.

The chain is built from TRBV29-1 and TRBJ2-5; TRBD2 matches at 11 bases. CDR1 and CDR2 from the germline V gene are SQVTM and ANQGSEA. The CDR3 extends over 13 amino acids. V lost 7 bases to trimming and J lost 7 bases; unmatched junction nucleotides: 8. The CDR3 loop reads CSASGGPVGTQYF. CDR3 in DNA: TGCAGCGCTAGCGGGGGGCCTGTAGGGACCCAGTACTTC.

In its sample, this clone was seen once. This chain connects TRBV30 to TRBJ2-7; 9 bases line up with TRBD1. V trimming: 1 base; J trimming: 7 bases; junction bases outside the gene matches: 8. The germline gives CDR1 GTSNPN, CDR2 SVGIG (reference sequence). This CDR3 has 14 amino acids. CDR3 protein: CAWSAGQGPREQYF. The CDR3 DNA reads TGTGCCTGGAGTGCGGGACAGGGACCACGGGAGCAGTACTTC.

The chain employs TRBV3-1 (or the pseudogene TRBV3-2) and TRBJ2-3, with D perhaps matching TRBD2 (6 bases). Trimming pared 5 bases from V and 0 bases from J, leaving 12 bases between. This CDR3 region has 15 residues. From germline, CDR1 is LGHDT and CDR2 YNNKEL (reference sequence). CDR3 protein: CASSETGTSTDTQYF. In DNA, the CDR3 is TGTGCCAGCAGCGAGACGGGGACTAGCACAGATACGCAGTATTTT.

The chain couples TRBV29-1 to TRBJ2-3; D is possibly TRBD2 (6 bases). Trimming pared 4 bases from V and 1 base from J, leaving 9 bases between. In germline, CDR1 is SQVTM, CDR2 ANQGSEA. The CDR3 spans 13 residues. CDR3 coding DNA: TGCAGCGTTGCTTGGGGGGGCACAGATACGCAGTATTTT. Amino acid sequence: CSVAWGGTDTQYF.

The chain employs TRBV20-1 and TRBJ2-1; D unresolved. There are 11 residues in the CDR3. Trimming removed 7 bases at V and 6 bases at J, with 10 bases between. From germline, CDR1 is DFQATT and CDR2 SNEGSKA (reference sequence). CDR3 region: CSGGTGNEQFF. The CDR3 DNA reads TGCAGTGGAGGAACCGGCAATGAGCAGTTCTTC.

The chain recombines TRBV24-1 with TRBJ2-5, with 11 positions matching TRBD2. Per germline, CDR1 KGHDR and CDR2 SFDVKD. There are 16 residues in the CDR3. V lost 5 bases and J lost 4; bases outside the gene matches: 8. The CDR3 loop is CATSARGLADRETQYF. For the CDR3, the DNA is TGTGCCACCAGTGCCCGGGGACTAGCGGATCGAGAGACCCAGTACTTC.

The chain carries TRBV2 and TRBJ1-2; no clear D. Deletions cut 7 bases from V and 6 bases from J, with 9 bases between. The CDR3 is 11 residues long. Germline CDR1 SNHLY, CDR2 FYNNEI. CDR3: CASTGGNGYTF. The CDR3 DNA follows: TGTGCCAGCACGGGAGGCAATGGCTACACCTTC.

This chain uses TRBV29-1 with TRBJ2-1; 8 bases map to TRBD2. From germline, CDR1 is SQVTM and CDR2 ANQGSEA. There are 12 residues in the CDR3. J lost 7 bases, V lost 7 bases, and 6 bases had no gene match. For the CDR3, the DNA is TGCAGCGCCTTGGCTAGCGGGAATGAGCAGTTCTTC. This translates into CSALASGNEQFF.

The gene calls are TRBV19 and TRBJ1-1; the D gene is possibly TRBD1 (5 bases). The ends were cut back, 5 bases at V and 8 bases at J, with 12 bases in the middle. Germline V gene data show CDR1 as LNHDA and CDR2 as SQIVND (reference sequence). CDR3 length equals 12 residues. CDR3 nucleotide sequence: TGTGCCAGTAGTTTAAGGAACAGGGAAGCTTTCTTT. Its protein is CASSLRNREAFF. Together with reference TRBV19 and TRBJ1-1, the CDR3 gives the full variable domain: DGGITQSPKYLFRKEGQNVTLSCEQNLNHDAMYWYRQDPGQGLRLIYYSQIVNDFQKGDIAEGYSVSREKKESFPLTVTSAQKNPTAFYLCASSLRNREAFFGQGTRLTVV.

V and J are TRBV19 and TRBJ2-3; maybe TRBD1 (5 bases). The CDR3 covers 13 residues. Germline CDR1 is LNHDA and CDR2 is SQIVND (reference sequence). The V end lost 3 bases, the J end lost 6 bases, and 10 bases lay between the germline ends. Written as DNA, the CDR3 is TGTGCCAGTAGTATCCCAGGGTCTGATACGCAGTATTTT. This gives the protein CASSIPGSDTQYF. Supplemented by reference TRBV19 and TRBJ2-3, the full variable domain reads DGGITQSPKYLFRKEGQNVTLSCEQNLNHDAMYWYRQDPGQGLRLIYYSQIVNDFQKGDIAEGYSVSREKKESFPLTVTSAQKNPTAFYLCASSIPGSDTQYFGPGTRLTVL.

This chain connects TRBV9 to TRBJ1-2; 7 bases are a match to TRBD1. CDR3 length equals 14 residues. The germline V gene encodes CDR1 SGDLS and CDR2 YYNGEE. V trimming: 0 bases; J trimming: 4 bases; junction bases outside the gene matches: 3. CDR3 region: CASSVEGTAYGYTF. In DNA form, the CDR3 reads TGTGCCAGCAGCGTAGAAGGGACAGCCTATGGCTACACCTTC.

V and J are TRBV12-5 and TRBJ1-2, with 9 bases that match TRBD1. Germline V gives CDR1 LGHNT, CDR2 FRNRAP. There are 14 residues in the CDR3. With V trimmed by 2 bases and J by 8 bases, 6 bases remained unmatched. The CDR3 protein is CASGLSGTGFGYTF. The CDR3 DNA is TGTGCTAGTGGTTTGTCCGGGACAGGGTTCGGCTACACCTTC.

In the case of this clone: The sample contains more than one DNA sequence encoding this CDR3. The chain uses TRBV5-1 and TRBJ1-2; no reliable D call. Germline assignment: CDR1 SGHRS and CDR2 YFSETQ. The V end lost 0 bases, the J end lost 3 bases, and 6 bases lay between the germline ends. The CDR3 has 13 residues. As DNA, the CDR3 is TGCGCCAGCAGCTTGGCGGGTGACTATGGCTACACCTTC. Its translation: CASSLAGDYGYTF.

This clone was seen more than once but under ten times. The chain recombines TRBV9 with TRBJ2-2; 9 nucleotides agree with TRBD2. The CDR3 is 16 residues long. Germline lookup yields CDR1 SGDLS and CDR2 YYNGEE. J was trimmed by 4 bases and V by 0 bases; bases with no gene match: 4. The CDR3: CASSVGGGGATGELFF. Here the CDR3 DNA reads TGTGCCAGCAGCGTAGGAGGCGGGGGGGCCACCGGGGAGCTGTTTTTT.

This clone was counted between two and nine times. V gene TRBV29-1 combines with J gene TRBJ1-1, with D perhaps TRBD1 (5 bases). Germline CDR1 is SQVTM and CDR2 is ANQGSEA. This CDR3 region has 12 residues. The V gene lost 6 bases and the J gene lost 4 bases, with 12 bases spanning the gap. The CDR3 protein is CSVYLGGTEAFF. In DNA, the CDR3 is TGCAGCGTGTATCTGGGGGGCACTGAAGCTTTCTTT.

The rearrangement uses TRBV11-2 and TRBJ2-7; 7 bases line up with TRBD2. Germline lookup yields CDR1 SGHAT and CDR2 FQNNGV. V lost 3 bases, J lost 0 bases, and 2 bases stayed unmatched. This CDR3 region has 14 residues. DNA of the CDR3: TGTGCCAGCAGCTTCGCTAGCGGCTCCTACGAGCAGTACTTC. It specifies CASSFASGSYEQYF.

This clone came up once. The rearrangement uses TRBV18 and TRBJ2-7; 9 positions match TRBD1. Germline CDR1 is KGHSH and CDR2 is LQKENI. After removal of 7 bases from V and 6 bases from J, the junction contained 10 bases not matched to a gene. The CDR3 covers 14 residues. The CDR3 region is CASLSGTGMTEQYF. For the CDR3, the DNA is TGTGCCAGCTTGTCCGGGACAGGGATGACCGAGCAGTACTTC.

The genes are TRBV11-2 and TRBJ2-2, with TRBD2 identical over 9 bases. CDR3 size: 16 residues. Germline CDR1 reads SGHAT; CDR2 reads FQNNGV. The V segment lost 8 bases and the J segment 3 bases; nucleotides outside the gene matches: 10. CDR3 DNA sequence: TGTGCCAGCCACGCTTCGCGGGGGGGGGACACCGGGGAGCTGTTTTTT. It is translated as CASHASRGGDTGELFF.

The CDR3 nucleotides are TGTGCCAGCAGCTTTCCGGGACAGGGTAGCTCAGATACGCAGTATTTT. The encoded protein is CASSFPGQGSSDTQYF. The gene calls are TRBV7-9 and TRBJ2-3; 9 bases agree with TRBD1. V was pared by 3 bases and J by 4 bases, with 8 bases of the junction left unmatched. The CDR3 is 16 residues long. Looked up from germline, CDR1 is SEHNR and CDR2 is FQNEAQ (reference sequence).

The CDR3 bases are TGTGCCAGCAGCTTCGGAGGAACGAAACTGTTTTTT. Its protein is CASSFGGTKLFF. The chain links TRBV11-2 to TRBJ1-4; no firm D call. CDR1 is SGHAT and CDR2 is FQNNGV in the germline V gene. This CDR3 contains 12 residues. Trimming cost V 3 bases and J 11 bases, with 10 bases left between them.

The rearrangement links TRBV2 to TRBJ1-5, with 11 bases aligning to TRBD1. The CDR3 extends over 15 amino acids. Germline loops: CDR1 SNHLY, CDR2 FYNNEI. The V and J ends lost 6 bases and 6 bases, in that order; junction bases with no gene match: 7. The CDR3 DNA sequence: TGTGCCAGCAGCCAGGACAGGGGGCATAGTCAGCCCCAGCATTTT. Translated, it gives CASSQDRGHSQPQHF.

The J gene is TRBJ1-1, the V gene TRBV12-3 or TRBV12-4; D possibly corresponds to TRBD1 (5 bases). This CDR3 contains 13 residues. The V gene lost 7 bases and the J gene lost 2 bases, with 11 bases spanning the gap. The CDR3, as DNA: TGTGCCAGCATTCAAGGGGCTAACACTGAAGCTTTCTTT. This encodes CASIQGANTEAFF.

The chain employs TRBV28 and TRBJ2-1; the D gene is possibly TRBD1 (6 bases). The germline V gene has CDR1 MDHEN and CDR2 SYDVKM. The germline V and J ends were trimmed by 6 bases and 0 bases, with 36 bases remaining between them. The CDR3 sequence is 23 residues long. The CDR3 nucleotides read TGTGCCAGCAGCCTACCCGAGGACAGTTGGTCATCCCTCCCTCAAAGCTCCTACAATGAGCAGTTCTTC. Protein product: CASSLPEDSWSSLPQSSYNEQFF. Together with reference TRBV28 and TRBJ2-1, the CDR3 gives the full variable domain: DVKVTQSSRYLVKRTGEKVFLECVQDMDHENMFWYRQDPGLGLRLIYFSYDVKMKEKGDIPEGYSVSREKKERFSLILESASTNQTSMYLCASSLPEDSWSSLPQSSYNEQFFGPGTRLTVL.